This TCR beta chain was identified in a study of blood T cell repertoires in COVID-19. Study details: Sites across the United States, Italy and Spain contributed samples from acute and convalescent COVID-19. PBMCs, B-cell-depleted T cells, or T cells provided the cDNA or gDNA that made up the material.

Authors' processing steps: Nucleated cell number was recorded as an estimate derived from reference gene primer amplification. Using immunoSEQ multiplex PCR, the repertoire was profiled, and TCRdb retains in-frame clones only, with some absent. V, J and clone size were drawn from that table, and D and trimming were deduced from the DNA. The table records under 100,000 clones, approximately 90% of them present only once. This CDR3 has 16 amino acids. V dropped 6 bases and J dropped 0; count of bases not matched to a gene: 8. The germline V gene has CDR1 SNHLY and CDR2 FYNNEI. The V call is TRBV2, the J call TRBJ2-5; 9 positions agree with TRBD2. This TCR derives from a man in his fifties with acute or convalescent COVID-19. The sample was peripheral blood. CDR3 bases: TGTGCCAGCAGAGGTAGCCCTAGCGGGAACCAAGAGACCCAGTACTTC. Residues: CASRGSPSGNQETQYF.